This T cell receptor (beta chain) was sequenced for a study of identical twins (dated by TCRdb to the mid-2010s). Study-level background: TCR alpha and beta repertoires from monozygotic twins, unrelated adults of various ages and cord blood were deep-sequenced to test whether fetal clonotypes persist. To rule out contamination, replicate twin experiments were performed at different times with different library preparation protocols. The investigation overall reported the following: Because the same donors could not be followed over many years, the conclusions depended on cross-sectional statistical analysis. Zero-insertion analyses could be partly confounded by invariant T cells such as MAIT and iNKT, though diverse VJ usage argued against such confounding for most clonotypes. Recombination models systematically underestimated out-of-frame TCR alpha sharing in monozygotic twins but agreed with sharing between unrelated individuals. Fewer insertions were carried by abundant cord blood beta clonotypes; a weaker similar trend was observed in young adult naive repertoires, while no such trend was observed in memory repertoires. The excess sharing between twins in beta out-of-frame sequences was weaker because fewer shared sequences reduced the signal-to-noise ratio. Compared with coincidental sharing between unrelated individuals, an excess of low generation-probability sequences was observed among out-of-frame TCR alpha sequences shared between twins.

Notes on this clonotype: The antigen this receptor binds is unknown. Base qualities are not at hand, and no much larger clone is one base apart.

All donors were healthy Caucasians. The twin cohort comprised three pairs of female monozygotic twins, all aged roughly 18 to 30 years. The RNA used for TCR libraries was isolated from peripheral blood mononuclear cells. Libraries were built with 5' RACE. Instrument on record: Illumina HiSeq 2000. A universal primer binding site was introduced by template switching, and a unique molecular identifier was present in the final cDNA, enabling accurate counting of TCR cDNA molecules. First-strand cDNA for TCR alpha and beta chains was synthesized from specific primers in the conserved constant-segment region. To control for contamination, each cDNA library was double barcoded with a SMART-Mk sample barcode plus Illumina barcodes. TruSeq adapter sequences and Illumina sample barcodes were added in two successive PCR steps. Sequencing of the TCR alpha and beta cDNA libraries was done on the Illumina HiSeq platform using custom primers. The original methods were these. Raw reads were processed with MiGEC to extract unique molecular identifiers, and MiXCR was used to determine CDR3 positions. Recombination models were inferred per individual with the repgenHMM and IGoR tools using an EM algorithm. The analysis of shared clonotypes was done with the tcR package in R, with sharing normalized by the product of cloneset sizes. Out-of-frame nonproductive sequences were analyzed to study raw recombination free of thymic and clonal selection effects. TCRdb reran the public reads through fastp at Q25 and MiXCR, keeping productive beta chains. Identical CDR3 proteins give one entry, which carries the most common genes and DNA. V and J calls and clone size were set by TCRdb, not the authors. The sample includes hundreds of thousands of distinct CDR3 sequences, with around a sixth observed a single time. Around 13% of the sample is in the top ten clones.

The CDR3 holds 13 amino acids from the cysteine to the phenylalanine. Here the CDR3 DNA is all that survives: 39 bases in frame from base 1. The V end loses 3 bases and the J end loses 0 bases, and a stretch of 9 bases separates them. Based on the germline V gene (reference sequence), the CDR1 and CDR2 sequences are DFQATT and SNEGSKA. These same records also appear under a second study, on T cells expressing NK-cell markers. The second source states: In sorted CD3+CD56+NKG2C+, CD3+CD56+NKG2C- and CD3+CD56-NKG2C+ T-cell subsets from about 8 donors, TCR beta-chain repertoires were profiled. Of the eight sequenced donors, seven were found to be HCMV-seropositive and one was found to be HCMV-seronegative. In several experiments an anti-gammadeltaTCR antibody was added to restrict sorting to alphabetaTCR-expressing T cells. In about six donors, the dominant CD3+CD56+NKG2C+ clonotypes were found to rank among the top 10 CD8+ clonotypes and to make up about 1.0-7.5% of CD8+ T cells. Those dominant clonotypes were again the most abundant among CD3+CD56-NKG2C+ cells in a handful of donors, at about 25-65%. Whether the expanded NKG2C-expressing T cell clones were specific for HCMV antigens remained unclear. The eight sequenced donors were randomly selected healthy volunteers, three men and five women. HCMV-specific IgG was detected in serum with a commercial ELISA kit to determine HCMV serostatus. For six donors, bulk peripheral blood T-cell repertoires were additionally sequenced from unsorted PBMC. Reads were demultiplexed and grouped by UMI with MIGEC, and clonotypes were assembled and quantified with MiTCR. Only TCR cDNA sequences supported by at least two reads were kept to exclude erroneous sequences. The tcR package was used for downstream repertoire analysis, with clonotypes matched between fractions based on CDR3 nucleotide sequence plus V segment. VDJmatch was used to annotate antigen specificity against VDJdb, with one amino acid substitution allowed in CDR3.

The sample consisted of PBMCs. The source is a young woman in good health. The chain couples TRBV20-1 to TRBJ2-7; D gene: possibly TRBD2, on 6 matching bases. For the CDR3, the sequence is CSASMGGSYEQYF. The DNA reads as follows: TGCAGTGCTAGTATGGGGGGCTCCTACGAGCAGTACTTC.